This T cell receptor (beta chain) was retrieved from a study of T cells in Graves' hyperthyroidism and ophthalmopathy. Regarding the study as a whole: Blood also contained most expanded thyroid clonotypes above 0.001.

The CDR3 regions of TCR beta were amplified from RNA transcripts. A set of HTBI primers served as the primers for a first-round RT-PCR of the TCR CDR3. One entry per CDR3 protein results from TCRdb running MiXCR on the multiplex PCR reads. The table has around 300,000 distinct CDR3 sequences, approximately 15% seen once. This CDR3 region has 15 residues. Looked up from germline, CDR1 is MNHNS and CDR2 is SASEGT. The V segment lost 7 bases and the J segment 3 bases; nucleotides outside the gene matches: 6. Investigators excluded patients with uncontrolled infection, other autoimmune disease, pregnancy or lactation. This clonotype has a count of ten or more. What it binds is unknown.

The sequenced sample consisted of blood. The receptor comes from a woman aged 25 to 39 with Graves' hyperthyroidism. The rearrangement joins TRBV6-1 to TRBJ2-2; 9 nucleotides agree with TRBD2. CDR3 sequence reads: CASKVRLADTGELFF. The CDR3 nucleotides read TGTGCCAGCAAGGTTAGACTAGCGGACACCGGGGAGCTGTTTTTT.